Presented here are 14 T cell receptor beta chains from one specimen sequenced in a study of radiotherapy plus CTLA-4 blockade in lung cancer. TCRdb keeps only in-frame clones here, not all; method: immunoSEQ multiplex PCR. This sample has approximately 41,000 clones, with 65% to 75% found just once. Sequenced material: peripheral blood, taken from a patient treated with radiotherapy plus ipilimumab. The receptors derive from a human donor with non-small cell lung cancer who had stable disease on radiotherapy plus ipilimumab.

The chain recombines TRBV12-5 with TRBJ2-1, with TRBD1 identical over 8 bases. Germline CDR1 is LGHNT and CDR2 is FRNRAP. The V segment lost 5 bases and the J segment 10 bases; nucleotides outside the gene matches: 13. This CDR3 is built from 15 residues. The CDR3 nucleotides read TGTGCTAGTGGTGGCGACAGGGGCCCCAGACTAGAGCAGTTCTTC. Its translation is CASGGDRGPRLEQFF. The full variable domain, its missing parts supplied by reference TRBV12-5 and TRBJ2-1, is DARVTQTPRHKVTEMGQEVTMRCQPILGHNTVFWYRQTMMQGLELLAYFRNRAPLDDSGMPKDRFSAEMPDATLATLKIQPSEPRDSAVYFCASGGDRGPRLEQFFGPGTRLTVL.

The V call is TRBV5-4, the J call TRBJ2-7, with TRBD2 matching over 7 bases. The germline V gene encodes CDR1 SGHNT and CDR2 YYREEE (reference sequence). Losses at the gene ends were 4 bases for V and 4 bases for J; bases not matched to a gene: 5. The CDR3 runs 13 residues. The DNA for the CDR3 is TGTGCCAGCAGCCCGGGACTAACGTACGAGCAGTACTTC. Its protein is CASSPGLTYEQYF.

This chain connects TRBV2 to TRBJ2-5; a weak D match, TRBD1 (6 bases). The J call is in doubt because the DNA end fits TRBJ2-7 better. The germline V gene has CDR1 SNHLY and CDR2 FYNNEI. The CDR3 is made up of 14 amino acids. CDR3: CASSDQGRLDEQYF. The CDR3 DNA is TGTGCCAGCAGTGACCAGGGGAGACTGGACGAGCAGTACTTC.

This chain uses TRBV27 with TRBJ1-5, with D possibly TRBD1 on 5 matching bases. The CDR3 totals 15 residues. V dropped 1 base and J dropped 9 bases, with 16 bases sitting between them. Germline CDR1 reads MNHEY; CDR2 reads SMNVEV (reference sequence). DNA of the CDR3: TGTGCCAGCAGTTTATATGGAGGGGCCGAGGGGCCCCAGCATTTT. Protein: CASSLYGGAEGPQHF.

The chain uses TRBV4-2 and TRBJ2-3; 12 bases align to TRBD2. The CDR3 sequence is 17 residues long. Germline V gene data show CDR1 as LGHNA and CDR2 as YNFKEQ. With 1 base clipped from V and 3 bases from J, the junction kept 5 bases outside the gene matches. CDR3 region: CASSQGSSGGATDTQYF. The CDR3 region has the DNA TGTGCCAGCAGCCAAGGCTCTAGCGGGGGGGCAACAGATACGCAGTATTTT.

The chain uses TRBV9 and TRBJ2-3; no firm D call. The CDR3 is 15 amino acids. CDR1 and CDR2 from the germline V gene are SGDLS and YYNGEE. Trimming removed 1 base from V and 0 bases from J, with 9 bases in between. CDR3 residues: CASSVTSASTDTQYF. CDR3 sequence (DNA): TGTGCCAGCAGCGTAACTTCAGCGAGCACAGATACGCAGTATTTT.

This clone was counted only a few times. The CDR3 DNA follows: TGTGCCAGCAGCCCCGGGACAGGGGGCGATGGCTACACCTTC. This encodes CASSPGTGGDGYTF. This chain links TRBV7-9 with TRBJ1-2; 12 nucleotides align to TRBD1. V was pared by 5 bases and J by 6 bases, with 4 bases of the junction left unmatched. CDR3 length: 14 residues. CDR1 and CDR2 (germline): SEHNR, FQNEAQ (reference sequence).

This chain uses TRBV9 with TRBJ1-2; TRBD1 might be the D (6 bases). V shed 3 bases and J shed 2 bases, with 20 bases lying between them. This CDR3 contains 17 residues. CDR1 and CDR2 (germline): SGDLS, YYNGEE. The CDR3 DNA follows: TGTGCCAGCAGCGATGGACAGACCTGGTCGGGAAACTATGGCTACACCTTC. This gives the protein CASSDGQTWSGNYGYTF. The full variable domain, in which reference TRBV9 and TRBJ1-2 provide the parts outside the CDR3, is DSGVTQTPKHLITATGQRVTLRCSPRSGDLSVYWYQQSLDQGLQFLIQYYNGEERAKGNILERFSAQQFPDLHSELNLSSLELGDSALYFCASSDGQTWSGNYGYTFGSGTRLTVV.

The CDR3 DNA is TGTGCCAGTAGTATAGGGCAGGCGAACACTGAAGCTTTCTTT. This translates into CASSIGQANTEAFF. V gene TRBV19 combines with J gene TRBJ1-1; D uncertain. Germline V lookup: CDR1 LNHDA, CDR2 SQIVND (reference sequence). This CDR3 contains 14 residues. Trimming pared 1 base from V and 1 base from J, leaving 7 bases between.

This rearrangement joins TRBV18 to TRBJ2-7, with 7 bases aligning to TRBD1. Germline V lookup: CDR1 KGHSH, CDR2 LQKENI. The CDR3 runs 14 residues. V trimming: 3 bases; J trimming: 3 bases; junction bases outside the gene matches: 5. CDR3 residues: CASSPGTADYEQYF. CDR3 coding DNA: TGTGCCAGCTCACCTGGGACAGCAGACTACGAGCAGTACTTC.

J is TRBJ2-5 and V is TRBV19; TRBD2 aligns across 10 bases. The J call is in doubt because the DNA end fits TRBJ2-7 better. The CDR3 runs 14 residues. The V gene's germline CDR1 is LNHDA and CDR2 SQIVND (reference sequence). DNA of the CDR3: TGTGCCAGTAGTCTTAGCGGGGGGTTCTACGAGCAGTACTTC. It encodes CASSLSGGFYEQYF.

This clone was detected only a few times. The rearrangement joins TRBV10-3 to TRBJ2-1; TRBD2 is a possible D gene (6 bases). The CDR3 totals 15 residues. In germline, CDR1 is ENHRY, CDR2 SYGVKD. V dropped 10 bases and J dropped 4 bases, with 20 bases sitting between them. The CDR3 DNA reads TGTGCCAGCGGGGCGGGCGTAGCGTCTTACAATGAGCAGTTCTTC. Translation gives CASGAGVASYNEQFF.

The chain recombines TRBV5-6 with TRBJ1-1; D may be TRBD1 (5 bases). Deletions cut 1 base from V and 4 bases from J, with 14 bases between. The CDR3 contains 15 residues. Germline loops: CDR1 SGHDT, CDR2 YYEEEE. The CDR3 protein is CASSLRGTGTTEAFF. CDR3 bases: TGTGCCAGCAGCTTGAGGGGAACAGGAACCACTGAAGCTTTCTTT.

This chain connects TRBV29-1 to TRBJ1-1; D unclear. Germline loops: CDR1 SQVTM, CDR2 ANQGSEA. The V and J ends lost 3 bases and 0 bases respectively, with 8 bases between them. The CDR3 is made up of 13 amino acids. The CDR3 sequence is CSVDGILNTEAFF. In DNA form, the CDR3 reads TGCAGCGTTGACGGTATACTGAACACTGAAGCTTTCTTT.